This T cell receptor beta chain was observed in a study of vaccination effects on CD4 cells after COVID-19. Assay used: immunoSEQ multiplex PCR; TCRdb lists only in-frame clones, some missing. The table records approximately 70,000 clones, 60% to 75% of them present only once. V was pared by 5 bases and J by 0 bases, with 12 bases of the junction left unmatched. CDR1 is LNHDA, CDR2 SQIVND, per germline (reference sequence). The CDR3 sequence is 20 residues long. As to this clone: Its antigen is unknown.

ViraFEST assay sequencing came after antigen-specific CD4+ T cells were expanded with viral peptide pools. Investigators separated out CD4+ T cells once about eleven days of culture had passed. Neither prior SARS-CoV-2 infection nor positive nucleocapsid antibodies were present in the vaccine recipients. The specimen was CD4+ T cells from PBMCs cultured with HCoV-NL63 spike peptides, collected before COVID-19 vaccination. The V and J genes are TRBV19 and TRBJ2-1; 14 positions agree with TRBD2. This sequence was found in a human donor who received a COVID-19 vaccine. The CDR3 here is CASSPRPGTSGGSSYNEQFF. The CDR3 DNA sequence: TGTGCCAGTAGTCCCCGCCCCGGGACTAGCGGGGGCAGCTCCTACAATGAGCAGTTCTTC.